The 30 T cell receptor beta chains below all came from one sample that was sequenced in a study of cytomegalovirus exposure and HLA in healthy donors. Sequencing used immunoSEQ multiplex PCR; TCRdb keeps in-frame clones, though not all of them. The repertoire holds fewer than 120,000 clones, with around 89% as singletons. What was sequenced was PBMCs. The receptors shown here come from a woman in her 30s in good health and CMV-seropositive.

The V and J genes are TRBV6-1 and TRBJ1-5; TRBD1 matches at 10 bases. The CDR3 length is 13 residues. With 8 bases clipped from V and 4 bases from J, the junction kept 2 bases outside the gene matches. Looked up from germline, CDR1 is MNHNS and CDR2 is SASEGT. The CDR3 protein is CASDRGRNQPQHF. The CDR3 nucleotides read TGTGCCAGCGACAGGGGGCGAAATCAGCCCCAGCATTTT.

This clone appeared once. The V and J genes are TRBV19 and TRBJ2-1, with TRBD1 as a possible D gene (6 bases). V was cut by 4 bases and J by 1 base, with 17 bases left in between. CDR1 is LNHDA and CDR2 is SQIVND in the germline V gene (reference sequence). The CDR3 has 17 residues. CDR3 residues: CASSTETGSRSYNEQFF. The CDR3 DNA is TGTGCCAGTAGTACAGAAACAGGGTCCCGTTCCTACAATGAGCAGTTCTTC. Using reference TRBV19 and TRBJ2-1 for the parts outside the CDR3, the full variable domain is DGGITQSPKYLFRKEGQNVTLSCEQNLNHDAMYWYRQDPGQGLRLIYYSQIVNDFQKGDIAEGYSVSREKKESFPLTVTSAQKNPTAFYLCASSTETGSRSYNEQFFGPGTRLTVL.

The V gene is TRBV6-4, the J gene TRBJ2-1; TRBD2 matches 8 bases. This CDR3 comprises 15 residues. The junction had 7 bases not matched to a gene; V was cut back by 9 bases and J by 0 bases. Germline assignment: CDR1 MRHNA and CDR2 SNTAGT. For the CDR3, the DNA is TGTGCCAGGAGGGTAGCGGGGAGCTCCTACAATGAGCAGTTCTTC. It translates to CARRVAGSSYNEQFF.

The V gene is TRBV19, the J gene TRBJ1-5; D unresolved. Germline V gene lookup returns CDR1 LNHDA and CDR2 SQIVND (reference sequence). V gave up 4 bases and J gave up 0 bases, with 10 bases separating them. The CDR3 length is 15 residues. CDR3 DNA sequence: TGTGCCAGTAGTACACAGCTATATAGCAATCAGCCCCAGCATTTT. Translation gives CASSTQLYSNQPQHF.

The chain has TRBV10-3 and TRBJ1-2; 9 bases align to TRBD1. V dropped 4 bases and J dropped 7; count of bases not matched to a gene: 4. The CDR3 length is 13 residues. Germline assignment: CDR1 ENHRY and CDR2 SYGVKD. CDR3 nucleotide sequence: TGTGCCATCAGTGTGGACAGGGGAGGTGGCTACACCTTC. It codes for CAISVDRGGGYTF.

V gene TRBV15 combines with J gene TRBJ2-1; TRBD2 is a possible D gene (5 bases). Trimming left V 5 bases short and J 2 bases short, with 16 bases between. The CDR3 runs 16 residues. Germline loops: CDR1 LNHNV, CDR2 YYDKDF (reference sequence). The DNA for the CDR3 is TGTGCCACCAGCGCCCCGAGGGAGTCTCCCTACAATGAGCAGTTCTTC. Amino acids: CATSAPRESPYNEQFF.

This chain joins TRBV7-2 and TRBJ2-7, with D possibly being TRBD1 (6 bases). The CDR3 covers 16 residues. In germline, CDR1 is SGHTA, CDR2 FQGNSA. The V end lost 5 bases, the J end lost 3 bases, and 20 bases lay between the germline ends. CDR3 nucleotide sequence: TGTGCCAGCAGCAAAACGACAGGCCCGATTGGCTACGAGCAGTACTTC. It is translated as CASSKTTGPIGYEQYF.

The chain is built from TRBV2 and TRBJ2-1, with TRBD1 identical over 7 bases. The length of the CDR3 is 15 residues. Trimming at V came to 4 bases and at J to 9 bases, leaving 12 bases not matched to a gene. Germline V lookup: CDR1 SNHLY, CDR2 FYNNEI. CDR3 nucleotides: TGTGCCAGCAGTGCCCACACAGGGGTCGGTGCTGAGCAGTTCTTC. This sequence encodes CASSAHTGVGAEQFF.

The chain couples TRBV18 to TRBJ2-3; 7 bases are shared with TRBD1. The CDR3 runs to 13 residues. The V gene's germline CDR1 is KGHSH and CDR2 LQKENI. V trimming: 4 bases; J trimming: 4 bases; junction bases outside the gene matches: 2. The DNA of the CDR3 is TGTGCCAGCTCACGAGACAGGGCAGATACGCAGTATTTT. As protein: CASSRDRADTQYF. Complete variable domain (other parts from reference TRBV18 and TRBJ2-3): NAGVMQNPRHLVRRRGQEARLRCSPMKGHSHVYWYRQLPEEGLKFMVYLQKENIIDESGMPKERFSAEFPKEGPSILRIQQVVRGDSAAYFCASSRDRADTQYFGPGTRLTVL.

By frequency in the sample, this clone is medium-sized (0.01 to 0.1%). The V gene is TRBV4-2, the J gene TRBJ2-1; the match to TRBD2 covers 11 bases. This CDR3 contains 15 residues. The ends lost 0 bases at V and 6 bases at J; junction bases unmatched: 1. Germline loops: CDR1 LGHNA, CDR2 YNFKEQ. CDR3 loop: CASSQDSGGANEQFF. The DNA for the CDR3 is TGTGCCAGCAGCCAAGATAGCGGGGGGGCCAATGAGCAGTTCTTC.

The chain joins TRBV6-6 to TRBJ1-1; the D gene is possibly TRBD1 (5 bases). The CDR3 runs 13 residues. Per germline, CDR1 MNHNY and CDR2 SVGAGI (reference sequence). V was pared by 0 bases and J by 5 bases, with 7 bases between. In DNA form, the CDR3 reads TGTGCCAGCAGTTACTCGCGGGGGACTGAAGCTTTCTTT. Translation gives CASSYSRGTEAFF.

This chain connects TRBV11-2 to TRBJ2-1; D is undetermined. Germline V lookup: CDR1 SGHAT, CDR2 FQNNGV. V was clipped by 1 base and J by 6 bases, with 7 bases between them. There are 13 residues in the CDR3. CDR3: CASSLGASNEQFF. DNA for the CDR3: TGTGCCAGCAGCTTAGGGGCAAGCAATGAGCAGTTCTTC.

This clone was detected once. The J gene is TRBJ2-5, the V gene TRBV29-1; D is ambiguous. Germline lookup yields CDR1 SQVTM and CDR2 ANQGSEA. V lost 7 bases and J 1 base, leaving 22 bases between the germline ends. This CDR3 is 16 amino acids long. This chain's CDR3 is CSAPSGWLPFQETQYF. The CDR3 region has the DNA TGCAGCGCTCCATCCGGGTGGCTACCCTTCCAAGAGACCCAGTACTTC. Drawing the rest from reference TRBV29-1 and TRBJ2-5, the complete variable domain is SAVISQKPSRDICQRGTSLTIQCQVDSQVTMMFWYRQQPGQSLTLIATANQGSEATYESGFVIDKFPISRPNLTFSTLTVSNMSPEDSSIYLCSAPSGWLPFQETQYFGPGTRLLVL.

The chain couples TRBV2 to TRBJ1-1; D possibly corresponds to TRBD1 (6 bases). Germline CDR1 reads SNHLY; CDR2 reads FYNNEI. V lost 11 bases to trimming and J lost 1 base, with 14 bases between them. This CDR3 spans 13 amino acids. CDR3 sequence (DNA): TGTGCCGGATCTGGACAGTGGAACACTGAAGCTTTCTTT. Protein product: CAGSGQWNTEAFF. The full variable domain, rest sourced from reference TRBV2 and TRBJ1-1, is EPEVTQTPSHQVTQMGQEVILRCVPISNHLYFYWYRQILGQKVEFLVSFYNNEISEKSEIFDDQFSVERPDGSNFTLKIRSTKLEDSAMYFCAGSGQWNTEAFFGQGTRLTVV.

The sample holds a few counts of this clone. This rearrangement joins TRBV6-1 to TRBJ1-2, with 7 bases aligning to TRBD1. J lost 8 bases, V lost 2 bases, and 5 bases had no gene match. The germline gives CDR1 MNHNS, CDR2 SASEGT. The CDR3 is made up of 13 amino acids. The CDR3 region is CASSELTGKGYTF. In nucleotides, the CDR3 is TGTGCCAGCAGTGAATTGACAGGGAAAGGCTACACCTTC.

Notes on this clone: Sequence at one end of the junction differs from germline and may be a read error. CDR3 region: CASSLAEGGYEQYF. CDR3 in DNA: TGTGCCAGCAGCCTAGCGGAGGGGGGGTACGAGCAGTACTTC. The chain recombines TRBV7-2 with TRBJ2-7, with D perhaps matching TRBD2 (7 bases). CDR1 and CDR2 (germline): SGHTA, FQGNSA. This CDR3 contains 14 residues. The full variable domain, with the rest looked up from reference TRBV7-2 and TRBJ2-7, is GAGVSQSPSNKVTEKGKDVELRCDPISGHTALYWYRQSLGQGLEFLIYFQGNSAPDKSGLPSDRFSAERTGGSVSTLTIQRTQQEDSAVYLCASSLAEGGYEQYFGPGTRLTVT.

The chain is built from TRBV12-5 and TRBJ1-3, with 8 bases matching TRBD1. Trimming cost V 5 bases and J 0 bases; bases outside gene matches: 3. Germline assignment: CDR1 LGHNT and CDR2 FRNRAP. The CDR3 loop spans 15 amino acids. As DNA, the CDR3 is TGTGCTAGTGGTATCGGACAGGGCTCTGGAAACACCATATATTTT. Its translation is CASGIGQGSGNTIYF.

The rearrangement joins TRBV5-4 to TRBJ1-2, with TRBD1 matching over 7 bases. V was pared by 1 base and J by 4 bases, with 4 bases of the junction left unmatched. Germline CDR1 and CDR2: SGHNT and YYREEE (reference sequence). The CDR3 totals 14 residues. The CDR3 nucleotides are TGTGCCAGCAGCTTGCCGGGACAGCCCTATGGCTACACCTTC. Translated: CASSLPGQPYGYTF.

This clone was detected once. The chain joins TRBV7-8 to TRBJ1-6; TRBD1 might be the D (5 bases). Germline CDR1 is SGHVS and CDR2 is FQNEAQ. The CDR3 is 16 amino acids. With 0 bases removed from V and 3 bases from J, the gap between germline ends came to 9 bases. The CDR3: CASSLAGVFYNSPLHF. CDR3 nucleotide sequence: TGTGCCAGCAGCTTAGCAGGGGTTTTCTATAATTCACCCCTCCACTTT.

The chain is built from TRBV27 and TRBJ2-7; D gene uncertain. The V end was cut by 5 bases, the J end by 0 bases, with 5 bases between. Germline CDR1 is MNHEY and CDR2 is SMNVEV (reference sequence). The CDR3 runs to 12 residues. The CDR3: CASSPLSYEQYF. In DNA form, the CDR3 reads TGTGCCAGCAGTCCCCTCTCCTACGAGCAGTACTTC.

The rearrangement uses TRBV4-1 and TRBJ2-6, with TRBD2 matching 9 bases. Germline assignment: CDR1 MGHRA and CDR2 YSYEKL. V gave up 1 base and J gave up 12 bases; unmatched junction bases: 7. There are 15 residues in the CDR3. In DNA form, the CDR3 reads TGCGCCAGCAGCCAAGTGGGACTAGCAGCCTTCGTCCTGACTTTC. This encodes CASSQVGLAAFVLTF.

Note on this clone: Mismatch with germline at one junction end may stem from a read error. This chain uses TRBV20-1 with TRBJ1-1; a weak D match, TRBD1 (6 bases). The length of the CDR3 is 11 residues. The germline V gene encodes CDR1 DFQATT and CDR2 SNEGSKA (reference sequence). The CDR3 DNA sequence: TGCAGTGCTGCAGGGGAGGGTTACTTGGGATTT. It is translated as CSAAGEGYLGF.

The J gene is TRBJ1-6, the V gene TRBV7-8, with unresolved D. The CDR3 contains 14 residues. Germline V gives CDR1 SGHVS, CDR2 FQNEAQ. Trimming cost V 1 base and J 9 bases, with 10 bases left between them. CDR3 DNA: TGTGCCAGCAGCTTAGGCAGGAGGACTTCACCCCTCCACTTT. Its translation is CASSLGRRTSPLHF.

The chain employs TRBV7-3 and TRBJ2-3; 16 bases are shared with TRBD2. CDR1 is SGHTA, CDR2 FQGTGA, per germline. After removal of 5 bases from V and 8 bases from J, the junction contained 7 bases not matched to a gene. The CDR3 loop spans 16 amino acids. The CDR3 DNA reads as TGTGCCAGCAGCGCCGCCGGGACTAGCGGGAGGGGTACGCAGTATTTT. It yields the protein CASSAAGTSGRGTQYF.

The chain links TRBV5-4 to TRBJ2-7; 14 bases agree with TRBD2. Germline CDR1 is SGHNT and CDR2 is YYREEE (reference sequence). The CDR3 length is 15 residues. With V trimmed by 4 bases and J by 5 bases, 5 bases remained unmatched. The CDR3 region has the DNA TGTGCCAGCAGCGACATGGGACTAGCGGGAGACGAGCAGTACTTC. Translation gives CASSDMGLAGDEQYF. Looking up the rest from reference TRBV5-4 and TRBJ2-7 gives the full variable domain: ETGVTQSPTHLIKTRGQQVTLRCSSQSGHNTVSWYQQALGQGPQFIFQYYREEENGRGNFPPRFSGLQFPNYSSELNVNALELDDSALYLCASSDMGLAGDEQYFGPGTRLTVT.

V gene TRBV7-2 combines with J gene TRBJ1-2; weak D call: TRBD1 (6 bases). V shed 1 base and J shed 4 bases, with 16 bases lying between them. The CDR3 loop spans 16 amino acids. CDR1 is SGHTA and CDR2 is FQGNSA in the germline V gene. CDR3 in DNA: TGTGCCAGCAGCTTAGACCTCCGGGGGGCTAGCTATGGCTACACCTTC. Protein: CASSLDLRGASYGYTF.

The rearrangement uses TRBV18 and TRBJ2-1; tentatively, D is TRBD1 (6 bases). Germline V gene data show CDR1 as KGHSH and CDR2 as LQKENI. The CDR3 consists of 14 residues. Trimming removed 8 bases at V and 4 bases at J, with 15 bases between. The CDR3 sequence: CASTFGTSYNEQFF. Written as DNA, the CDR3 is TGTGCCAGCACCTTTGGGACATCTTACAATGAGCAGTTCTTC.

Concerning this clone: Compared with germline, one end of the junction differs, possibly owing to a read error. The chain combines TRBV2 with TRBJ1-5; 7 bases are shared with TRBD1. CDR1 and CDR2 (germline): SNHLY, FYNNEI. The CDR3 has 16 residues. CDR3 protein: CASREGGRRHNQPQHF. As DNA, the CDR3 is TGTGCCAGCAGGGAAGGGGGCAGGAGACACAATCAGCCCCAGCATTTT.

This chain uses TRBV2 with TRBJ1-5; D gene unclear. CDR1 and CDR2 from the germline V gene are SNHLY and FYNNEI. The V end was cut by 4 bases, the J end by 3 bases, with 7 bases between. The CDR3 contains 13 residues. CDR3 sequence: CASSASNNQPQHF. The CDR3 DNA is TGTGCCAGCAGTGCTAGTAACAATCAGCCCCAGCATTTT.

This CDR3 is CASSLAGDLGYEQYF. The CDR3 DNA sequence: TGCGCCAGCAGCTTGGCGGGGGACCTCGGCTACGAGCAGTACTTC. J is TRBJ2-7 and V is TRBV5-1; TRBD2 might be the D (6 bases). CDR3 size: 15 residues. V was shortened by 0 bases and J by 3 bases, with 13 bases between the two germline ends. Germline CDR1 is SGHRS and CDR2 is YFSETQ.